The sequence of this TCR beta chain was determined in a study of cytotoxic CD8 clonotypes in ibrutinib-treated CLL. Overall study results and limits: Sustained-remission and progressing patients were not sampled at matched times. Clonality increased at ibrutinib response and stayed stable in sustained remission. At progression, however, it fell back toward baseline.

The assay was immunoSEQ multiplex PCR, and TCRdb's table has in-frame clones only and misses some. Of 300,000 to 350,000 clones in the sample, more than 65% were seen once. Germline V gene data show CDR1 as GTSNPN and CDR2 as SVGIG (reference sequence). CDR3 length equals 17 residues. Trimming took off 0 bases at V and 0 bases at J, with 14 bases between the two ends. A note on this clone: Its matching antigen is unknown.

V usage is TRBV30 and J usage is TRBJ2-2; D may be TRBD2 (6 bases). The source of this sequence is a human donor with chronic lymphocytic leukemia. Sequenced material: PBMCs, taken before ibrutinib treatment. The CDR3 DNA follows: TGTGCCTGGAGTGTGCGCCGGGGGAGCCCGAACACCGGGGAGCTGTTTTTT. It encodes CAWSVRRGSPNTGELFF.